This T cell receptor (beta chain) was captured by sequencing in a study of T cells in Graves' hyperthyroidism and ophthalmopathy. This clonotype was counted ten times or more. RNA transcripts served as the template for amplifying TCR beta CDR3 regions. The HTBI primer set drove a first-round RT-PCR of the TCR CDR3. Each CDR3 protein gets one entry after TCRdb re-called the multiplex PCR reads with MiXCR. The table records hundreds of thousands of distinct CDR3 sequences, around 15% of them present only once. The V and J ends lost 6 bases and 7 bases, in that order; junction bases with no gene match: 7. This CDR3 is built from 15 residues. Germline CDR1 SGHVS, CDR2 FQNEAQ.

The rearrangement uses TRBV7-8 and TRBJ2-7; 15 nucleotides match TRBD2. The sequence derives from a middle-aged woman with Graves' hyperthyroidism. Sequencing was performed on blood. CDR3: CASRQGLAGGEEQYF. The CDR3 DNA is TGTGCCAGCAGACAAGGACTAGCGGGAGGGGAAGAGCAGTACTTC.